This is a list of T cell receptor beta chains from one sample in a study of early T cells in non-severe SARS-CoV-2 infection. TCRdb processed the 5' RACE reads anew with MiXCR; each CDR3 protein has one entry. The data show fewer than 35,000 distinct CDR3 sequences, 5% seen once. The sample was whole blood. The receptors derive from an adult who was a healthcare worker with PCR-confirmed SARS-CoV-2 infection or an uninfected control (not recorded which). CDR3s include the opening cysteine and the closing phenylalanine or tryptophan. The order of the fields is J gene, V gene, D gene, clone size, CDR3 DNA, CDR3 protein. The D gene is left open where the match is weak. Size values are once, few and many counts, or a class for expanded clones, and some rows have none.

J gene: TRBJ1-6; V gene: TRBV7-2; D gene: NA; clone size: many; CDR3 DNA: TGTGCCAGCAGCTCCTCGGCGACCTATTCACCCCTCCACTTT; CDR3 protein: CASSSSATYSPLHF
J gene: TRBJ1-2; V gene: TRBV28; D gene: NA; clone size: many; CDR3 DNA: TGTGCCAGCAGAAGCCCAGCCTTAGCTAATAGCCTCGGCTACACCTTC; CDR3 protein: CASRSPALANSLGYTF
J gene: TRBJ2-5; V gene: TRBV5-4; D gene: NA; clone size: few; CDR3 DNA: TGTGCCAGCAGCCCGTGGGGGGAGACCCAGTACTTC; CDR3 protein: CASSPWGETQYF
J gene: TRBJ2-3; V gene: TRBV11-2; D gene: NA; clone size: many; CDR3 DNA: TGTGCCAGCAGCGGCCCCGGGCCCTCGCCCTTCACAGATACGCAGTATTTT; CDR3 protein: CASSGPGPSPFTDTQYF
J gene: TRBJ1-1; V gene: TRBV5-1; D gene: TRBD1; clone size: NA; CDR3 DNA: TGCGCCAGCAGCTTACAGGGGGACGCCGCATCTGAAGCTTTCTTT; CDR3 protein: CASSLQGDAASEAFF
J gene: TRBJ2-3; V gene: TRBV7-8; D gene: NA; clone size: NA; CDR3 DNA: TGTGCCAGCAGCTTAACGGGGAGCACAGATACGCAGTATTTT; CDR3 protein: CASSLTGSTDTQYF
J gene: TRBJ2-1; V gene: TRBV29-1; D gene: NA; clone size: many; CDR3 DNA: TGCAGCGTCGTATTACAAGCTTACAATGAGCAGTTCTTC; CDR3 protein: CSVVLQAYNEQFF
J gene: TRBJ2-1; V gene: TRBV7-9; D gene: TRBD2; clone size: NA; CDR3 DNA: TGTGCCAGCAGCTCTAGCGGGGGGGCCAATGAGCAGTTCTTC; CDR3 protein: CASSSSGGANEQFF
J gene: TRBJ1-3; V gene: TRBV11-2; D gene: TRBD1; clone size: NA; CDR3 DNA: TGTGCCAGCAGCTCAGTCAGGGGGCCTGGAAACACCATATATTTT; CDR3 protein: CASSSVRGPGNTIYF
J gene: TRBJ2-7; V gene: TRBV11-3; D gene: NA; clone size: many; CDR3 DNA: TGTGCCAGCAGCCCAGGGGGGGCTCTACACGAGCAGTACTTC; CDR3 protein: CASSPGGALHEQYF
J gene: TRBJ1-2; V gene: TRBV12-3/TRBV12-4; D gene: NA; clone size: NA; CDR3 DNA: TGTGCCAGCACTCTCCTTATTACCCAAGCCTATGGCTACACCTTC; CDR3 protein: CASTLLITQAYGYTF
J gene: TRBJ2-2; V gene: TRBV7-8; D gene: NA; clone size: NA; CDR3 DNA: TGTGCCAGCAGCTACTCCTCGACCGGGGAGCTGTTTTTT; CDR3 protein: CASSYSSTGELFF
J gene: TRBJ2-3; V gene: TRBV11-2; D gene: NA; clone size: many; CDR3 DNA: TGTGCCAGCAGCTTAGGGGGACTTCTCCGCACAGATACGCAGTATTTT; CDR3 protein: CASSLGGLLRTDTQYF
J gene: TRBJ2-3; V gene: TRBV6-2/TRBV6-3; D gene: TRBD2; clone size: many; CDR3 DNA: TGTGCCAGCAGTTACGTCCTAGCGGAAGCCACAGATACGCAGTATTTT; CDR3 protein: CASSYVLAEATDTQYF
J gene: TRBJ1-6; V gene: TRBV28; D gene: TRBD1; clone size: few; CDR3 DNA: TGTGCCAGCAGTTCCCGTGGACAGGGGGCTTTTAATTCACCCCTCCACTTT; CDR3 protein: CASSSRGQGAFNSPLHF
J gene: TRBJ2-7; V gene: TRBV28; D gene: TRBD1; clone size: once; CDR3 DNA: TGTGCCAGCAGGGGACGGACAGGGGGGTCCTACGAGCAGTACTTC; CDR3 protein: CASRGRTGGSYEQYF
J gene: TRBJ1-1; V gene: TRBV3-1; D gene: NA; clone size: many; CDR3 DNA: TGTGCCAGCAGCCTCGACAGAAACACTGAAGCTTTCTTT; CDR3 protein: CASSLDRNTEAFF
J gene: TRBJ2-5; V gene: TRBV11-2; D gene: TRBD2; clone size: many; CDR3 DNA: TGTGCCAGCAGCTTAGGACTAGCGGGGCGGGAGACCCAGTACTTC; CDR3 protein: CASSLGLAGRETQYF
J gene: TRBJ2-1; V gene: TRBV3-1; D gene: NA; clone size: few; CDR3 DNA: TGTGCCAGCAGCCCCTCGCTCAGCTCCTACAATGAGCAGTTCTTC; CDR3 protein: CASSPSLSSYNEQFF
J gene: TRBJ2-7; V gene: TRBV7-2; D gene: TRBD2; clone size: few; CDR3 DNA: TGTGCCAGCCTAGTGGCTAGCGGGGGGGCCGAGCAGTACTTC; CDR3 protein: CASLVASGGAEQYF
J gene: TRBJ1-2; V gene: TRBV9; D gene: NA; clone size: few; CDR3 DNA: TGTGCCAGCAGCGTAGTTAGCAGGGGCGATAGTGGCTACACCTTC; CDR3 protein: CASSVVSRGDSGYTF
J gene: TRBJ2-7; V gene: TRBV27; D gene: NA; clone size: NA; CDR3 DNA: TGTGCCAGCAGTGCCAATTCGGGACACACATCCGAGCAGTACTTC; CDR3 protein: CASSANSGHTSEQYF
J gene: TRBJ1-6; V gene: TRBV2; D gene: TRBD1; clone size: many; CDR3 DNA: TGTGCCAACCAAAGGGGGGACAGCGGCAATTCACCCCTCCACTTT; CDR3 protein: CANQRGDSGNSPLHF
J gene: TRBJ1-3; V gene: TRBV5-5; D gene: NA; clone size: many; CDR3 DNA: TGTGCCAGCAGCTTGAGCTCGACTCAATTCTCTGGAAACACCATATATTTT; CDR3 protein: CASSLSSTQFSGNTIYF
J gene: TRBJ2-1; V gene: TRBV7-8; D gene: NA; clone size: many; CDR3 DNA: TGTGCCAGCTACCCGAGCCAGGGAAGGTACAATGAGCAGTTCTTC; CDR3 protein: CASYPSQGRYNEQFF
J gene: TRBJ2-3; V gene: TRBV20-1; D gene: TRBD2; clone size: few; CDR3 DNA: TGCAGTGCTAGAGACCCAAGCGGGGGGTCCACAGATACGCAGTATTTT; CDR3 protein: CSARDPSGGSTDTQYF
J gene: TRBJ2-2; V gene: TRBV6-6; D gene: TRBD2; clone size: many; CDR3 DNA: TGTGCCAGCAGTCGCTTAGGGAGGGGCAAAAACACCGGGGAGCTGTTTTTT; CDR3 protein: CASSRLGRGKNTGELFF
J gene: TRBJ2-5; V gene: TRBV11-2; D gene: NA; clone size: many; CDR3 DNA: TGTGCCAGCAGCTCGGACAATTACCAAGAGACCCAGTACTTC; CDR3 protein: CASSSDNYQETQYF
J gene: TRBJ1-2; V gene: TRBV6-2/TRBV6-3; D gene: NA; clone size: many; CDR3 DNA: TGTGCCAGCAGTTGGAGGGATAACTATGGCTACACCTTC; CDR3 protein: CASSWRDNYGYTF
J gene: TRBJ2-7; V gene: TRBV11-2; D gene: TRBD1; clone size: NA; CDR3 DNA: TGTGCCACTCGTCTGAGCTACAGGGGAGCCTACGAGCAGTACTTC; CDR3 protein: CATRLSYRGAYEQYF
J gene: TRBJ2-4; V gene: TRBV6-5; D gene: TRBD2; clone size: NA; CDR3 DNA: TGTGCCAGCAGTGCAGTTAGCGGGGGTTCTCATGGGCTAGCCAAAAACATTCAGTACTTC; CDR3 protein: CASSAVSGGSHGLAKNIQYF
J gene: TRBJ2-5; V gene: TRBV5-6; D gene: TRBD2; clone size: NA; CDR3 DNA: TGTGCCAGCAGCTTGGAACTAGCGGGACGAGAGACCCAGTACTTC; CDR3 protein: CASSLELAGRETQYF
J gene: TRBJ2-7; V gene: TRBV6-1; D gene: TRBD1; clone size: many; CDR3 DNA: TGTGCCAGCACTCGAGGGACAGGAGTTTCCTACGAGCAGTACTTC; CDR3 protein: CASTRGTGVSYEQYF
J gene: TRBJ2-1; V gene: TRBV20-1; D gene: NA; clone size: many; CDR3 DNA: TGCAGTGCTGGGGACCTCCCCTCCTACAATGAGCAGTTCTTC; CDR3 protein: CSAGDLPSYNEQFF
J gene: TRBJ2-1; V gene: TRBV7-2; D gene: TRBD2; clone size: many; CDR3 DNA: TGTGCCAGCAGCTTAGGTGGTAGCGGGGGATATGAGCAGTTCTTC; CDR3 protein: CASSLGGSGGYEQFF
J gene: TRBJ2-5; V gene: TRBV20-1; D gene: TRBD2; clone size: NA; CDR3 DNA: TGCAGTGCTAGAGCGGGGGGGCAGTTAGAGACCCAGTACTTC; CDR3 protein: CSARAGGQLETQYF
J gene: TRBJ1-1; V gene: TRBV5-1; D gene: NA; clone size: many; CDR3 DNA: TGCGCCAGCAGCTTGGGGCTTGTGGGCGTCACTGAAGCTTTCTTT; CDR3 protein: CASSLGLVGVTEAFF
J gene: TRBJ1-6; V gene: TRBV20-1; D gene: TRBD1; clone size: NA; CDR3 DNA: TGCAGTGCTAGAGAGATAAGTGGACAGGGGTACTCACCCCTCCACTTT; CDR3 protein: CSAREISGQGYSPLHF
J gene: TRBJ2-1; V gene: TRBV5-1; D gene: TRBD2; clone size: many; CDR3 DNA: TGCGCCAGCAGCATCGGGACTAGCGGGGGGAATGAGCAGTTCTTC; CDR3 protein: CASSIGTSGGNEQFF
J gene: TRBJ2-4; V gene: TRBV20-1; D gene: NA; clone size: many; CDR3 DNA: TGCAGTGCTAGAGATTTTCGGGGGCGAGCCAAAAACATTCAGTACTTC; CDR3 protein: CSARDFRGRAKNIQYF
J gene: TRBJ1-2; V gene: TRBV12-3/TRBV12-4; D gene: NA; clone size: NA; CDR3 DNA: TGTGCCAGCAGTTCCGGGAACTATGGCTACACCTTC; CDR3 protein: CASSSGNYGYTF
J gene: TRBJ2-5; V gene: TRBV29-1; D gene: TRBD2; clone size: many; CDR3 DNA: TGCAGCGTTTCCACCGCCGGGACTAGCCAAGAGACCCAGTACTTC; CDR3 protein: CSVSTAGTSQETQYF
J gene: TRBJ1-2; V gene: TRBV7-9; D gene: NA; clone size: NA; CDR3 DNA: TGTGCCAGCAGCTTAGGGAGCAGGCCGTGGGGCGAAGGCTACACCTTC; CDR3 protein: CASSLGSRPWGEGYTF
J gene: TRBJ2-1; V gene: TRBV29-1; D gene: NA; clone size: few; CDR3 DNA: TGCAGTCTCACACCGCTAGGGGGGGATGAGCAGTTCTTC; CDR3 protein: CSLTPLGGDEQFF
J gene: TRBJ2-7; V gene: TRBV20-1; D gene: TRBD1; clone size: many; CDR3 DNA: TGCAGTGCCCGAGAAGGGGGCGAGCACGAGCAGTACTTC; CDR3 protein: CSAREGGEHEQYF
J gene: TRBJ2-7; V gene: TRBV12-3/TRBV12-4; D gene: TRBD2; clone size: many; CDR3 DNA: TGTGCCAGCAGCCCCGGGAGGGCGGCTTCATACGAGCAGTACTTC; CDR3 protein: CASSPGRAASYEQYF
J gene: TRBJ2-7; V gene: TRBV12-3/TRBV12-4; D gene: NA; clone size: NA; CDR3 DNA: TGTGCCAGCACCAGCGTGGGGGACGAGCAGTACTTC; CDR3 protein: CASTSVGDEQYF
J gene: TRBJ1-5; V gene: TRBV19; D gene: NA; clone size: many; CDR3 DNA: TGTGCCAGTAGTATGTTTGGCCAGCCCCAGCATTTT; CDR3 protein: CASSMFGQPQHF
J gene: TRBJ2-2; V gene: TRBV12-3/TRBV12-4; D gene: TRBD2; clone size: many; CDR3 DNA: TGTGCCAGCAGTTTAACGAGCGGGGGCCCCACCGGGGAGCTGTTTTTT; CDR3 protein: CASSLTSGGPTGELFF
J gene: TRBJ2-3; V gene: TRBV14; D gene: NA; clone size: few; CDR3 DNA: TGTGCCAGCAGCCGTAGGGGCGGGGTCCGTTATGCAGATACGCAGTATTTT; CDR3 protein: CASSRRGGVRYADTQYF
J gene: TRBJ1-3; V gene: TRBV13; D gene: TRBD1; clone size: NA; CDR3 DNA: TGTGCCAGCAGCTCTCCGGGACAGGGAGATGGAAACACCATATATTTT; CDR3 protein: CASSSPGQGDGNTIYF